The clone carrying this T cell receptor (beta chain) was seen only a few times. Reverse transcribing all isolated RNA meant expressed TCRB transcripts were sequenced. Clones were read by immunoSEQ multiplex PCR, and TCRdb kept only the in-frame ones, dropping some. This table holds 150,000 or so clones, around 10% found once. The data were obtained in a study of beta chain features in type 1 diabetes. The V gene's germline CDR1 is SGDLS and CDR2 YYNGEE. V lost 4 bases to trimming and J lost 7 bases; unmatched junction nucleotides: 10. The CDR3 length is 14 residues. This chain uses TRBV9 with TRBJ1-1, with 7 bases matching TRBD1. The origin of this receptor is a man between 18 and 35 years old in good health. Sequences were obtained from central memory CD4+ T cells from blood. CDR3: CASSPGGNSLEAFF. In nucleotides, the CDR3 is TGTGCCAGCAGCCCAGGGGGTAACAGCCTTGAAGCTTTCTTT.